This T cell receptor beta chain is from a study of blood T cells in healthy people across ages. Alongside a J-beta primer mix, a sample-barcoded 5' primer served in a second PCR lasting about 7 to 12 cycles. TCRdb re-called the 5' RACE reads with MiXCR, one entry per CDR3 protein. The sample contains about 510,000 distinct CDR3 sequences, 25% to 35% of which appear only once. PBMCs were isolated at a quantity of at least 7 million per sample. The CDR3 runs 14 residues. The ends were cut back, 3 bases at V and 4 bases at J, with 12 bases in the middle. Per germline, CDR1 MNHEY and CDR2 SMNVEV (reference sequence). These same records also appear under a second study, on T cells of mothers and their children.

This clonotype was obtained from a boy between 2 and 10 years old in good health. This sequence joins TRBV27 and TRBJ1-1; D is uncertain. Sequences were obtained from blood. DNA for the CDR3: TGTGCCAGCAGTTTCAAGGTACTCGGCACTGAAGCTTTCTTT. Protein: CASSFKVLGTEAFF.